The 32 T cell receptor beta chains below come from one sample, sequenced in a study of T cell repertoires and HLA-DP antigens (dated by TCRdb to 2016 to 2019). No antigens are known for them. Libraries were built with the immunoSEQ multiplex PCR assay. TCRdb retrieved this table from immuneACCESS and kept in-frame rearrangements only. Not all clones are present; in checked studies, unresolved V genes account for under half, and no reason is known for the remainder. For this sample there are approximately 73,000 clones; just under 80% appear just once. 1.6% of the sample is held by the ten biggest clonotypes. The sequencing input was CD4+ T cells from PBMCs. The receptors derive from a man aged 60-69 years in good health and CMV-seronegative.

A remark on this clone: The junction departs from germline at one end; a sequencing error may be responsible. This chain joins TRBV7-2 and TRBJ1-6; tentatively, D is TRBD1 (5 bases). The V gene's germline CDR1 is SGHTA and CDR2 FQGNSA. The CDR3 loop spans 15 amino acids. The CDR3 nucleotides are TGTGCCAACAGCTTAGCGGGGCCGCCTAATTCACCCCTCCACTTT. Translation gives CANSLAGPPNSPLHF.

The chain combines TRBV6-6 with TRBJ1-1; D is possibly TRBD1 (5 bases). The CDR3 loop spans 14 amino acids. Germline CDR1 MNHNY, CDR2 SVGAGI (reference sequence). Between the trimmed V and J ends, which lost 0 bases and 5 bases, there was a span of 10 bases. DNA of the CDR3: TGTGCCAGCAGTTACTCTGCAGGGCGGACTGAAGCTTTCTTT. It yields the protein CASSYSAGRTEAFF.

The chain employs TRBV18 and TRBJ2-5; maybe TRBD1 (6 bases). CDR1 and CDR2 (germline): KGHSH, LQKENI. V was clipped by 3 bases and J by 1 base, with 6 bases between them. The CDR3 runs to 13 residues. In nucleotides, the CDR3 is TGTGCCAGCTCACCGGACAGCCAAGAGACCCAGTACTTC. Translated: CASSPDSQETQYF.

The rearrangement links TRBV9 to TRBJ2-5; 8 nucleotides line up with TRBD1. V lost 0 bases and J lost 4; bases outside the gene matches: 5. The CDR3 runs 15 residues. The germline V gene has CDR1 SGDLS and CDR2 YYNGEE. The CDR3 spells CASSVEPDRGETQYF. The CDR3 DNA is TGTGCCAGCAGCGTAGAACCCGACAGGGGAGAGACCCAGTACTTC.

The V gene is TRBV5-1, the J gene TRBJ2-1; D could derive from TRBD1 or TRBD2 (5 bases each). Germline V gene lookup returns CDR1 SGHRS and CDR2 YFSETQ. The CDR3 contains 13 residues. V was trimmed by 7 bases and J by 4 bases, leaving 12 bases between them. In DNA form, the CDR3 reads TGCGCCAGCCACTGGGACGCTTACAATGAGCAGTTCTTC. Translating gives CASHWDAYNEQFF.

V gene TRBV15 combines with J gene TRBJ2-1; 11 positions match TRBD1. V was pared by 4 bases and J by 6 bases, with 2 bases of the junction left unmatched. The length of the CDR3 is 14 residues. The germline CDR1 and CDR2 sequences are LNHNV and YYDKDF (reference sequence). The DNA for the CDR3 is TGTGCCACCAGCAAGGGACAGGGGGGCAATGAGCAGTTCTTC. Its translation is CATSKGQGGNEQFF.

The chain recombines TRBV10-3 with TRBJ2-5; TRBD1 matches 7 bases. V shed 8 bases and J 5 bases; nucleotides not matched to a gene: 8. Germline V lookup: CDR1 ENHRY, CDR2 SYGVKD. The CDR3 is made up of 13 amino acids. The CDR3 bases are TGTGCCATCGGATGGGGACAGTCGGAGACCCAGTACTTC. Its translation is CAIGWGQSETQYF.

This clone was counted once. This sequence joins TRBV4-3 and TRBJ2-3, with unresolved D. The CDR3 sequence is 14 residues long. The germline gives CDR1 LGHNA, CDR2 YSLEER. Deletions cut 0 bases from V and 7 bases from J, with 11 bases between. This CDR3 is CASSQEVMRNTQYF. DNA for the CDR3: TGCGCCAGCAGCCAAGAGGTGATGAGAAATACGCAGTATTTT.

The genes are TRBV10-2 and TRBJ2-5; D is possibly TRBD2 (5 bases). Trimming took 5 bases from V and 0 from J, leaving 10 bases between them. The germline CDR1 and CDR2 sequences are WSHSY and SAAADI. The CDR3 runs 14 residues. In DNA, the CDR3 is TGCGCCAGCAGTCCCACTAGGAACCAAGAGACCCAGTACTTC. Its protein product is CASSPTRNQETQYF.

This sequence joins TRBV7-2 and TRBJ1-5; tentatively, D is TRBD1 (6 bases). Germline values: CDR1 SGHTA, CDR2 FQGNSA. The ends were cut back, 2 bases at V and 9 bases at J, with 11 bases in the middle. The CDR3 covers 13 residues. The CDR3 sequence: CASSLKGESPQHF. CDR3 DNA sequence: TGTGCCAGCAGCTTAAAGGGGGAGTCGCCCCAGCATTTT. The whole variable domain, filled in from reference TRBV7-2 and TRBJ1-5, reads GAGVSQSPSNKVTEKGKDVELRCDPISGHTALYWYRQSLGQGLEFLIYFQGNSAPDKSGLPSDRFSAERTGGSVSTLTIQRTQQEDSAVYLCASSLKGESPQHFGDGTRLSIL.

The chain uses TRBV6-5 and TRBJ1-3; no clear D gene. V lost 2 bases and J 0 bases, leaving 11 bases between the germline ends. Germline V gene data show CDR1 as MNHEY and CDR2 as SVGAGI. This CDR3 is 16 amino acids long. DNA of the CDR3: TGTGCCAGCAGTTACCTCCGCCCGAGCTCTGGAAACACCATATATTTT. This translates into CASSYLRPSSGNTIYF.

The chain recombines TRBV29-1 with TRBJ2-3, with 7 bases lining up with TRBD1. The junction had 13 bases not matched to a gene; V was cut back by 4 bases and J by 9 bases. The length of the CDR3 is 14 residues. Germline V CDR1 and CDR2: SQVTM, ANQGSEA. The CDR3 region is CSVVPGRGSGTQYF. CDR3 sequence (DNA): TGCAGCGTTGTTCCGGGCAGGGGGTCGGGAACGCAGTATTTT.

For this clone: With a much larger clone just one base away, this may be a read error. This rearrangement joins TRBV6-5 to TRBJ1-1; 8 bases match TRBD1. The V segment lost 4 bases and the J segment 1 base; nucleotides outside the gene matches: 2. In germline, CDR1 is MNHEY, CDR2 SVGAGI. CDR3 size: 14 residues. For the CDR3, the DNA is TGTGCCAGCAGTTGGGACAGGAGGAACACTGAAGCTTTCTTT. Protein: CASSWDRRNTEAFF.

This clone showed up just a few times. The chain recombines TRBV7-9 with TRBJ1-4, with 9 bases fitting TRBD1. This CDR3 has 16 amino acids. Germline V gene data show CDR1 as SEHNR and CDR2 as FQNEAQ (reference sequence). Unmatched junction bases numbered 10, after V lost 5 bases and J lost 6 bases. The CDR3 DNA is TGTGCCAGCAGCCATATATCGGGACAGGGAGATGAAAAACTGTTTTTT. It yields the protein CASSHISGQGDEKLFF.

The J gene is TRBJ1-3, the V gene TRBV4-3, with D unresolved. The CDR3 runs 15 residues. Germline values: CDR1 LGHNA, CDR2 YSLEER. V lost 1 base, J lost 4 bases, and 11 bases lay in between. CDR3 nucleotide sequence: TGCGCCAGCAGCCAAGGTCCCGGTTTCGGAAACACCATATATTTT. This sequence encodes CASSQGPGFGNTIYF.

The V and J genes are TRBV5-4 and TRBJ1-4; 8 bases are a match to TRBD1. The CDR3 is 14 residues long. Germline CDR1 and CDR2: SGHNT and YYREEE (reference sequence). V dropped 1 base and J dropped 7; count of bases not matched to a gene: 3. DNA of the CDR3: TGTGCCAGCAGCTTGTTGACAGGGGTTGAAAAACTGTTTTTT. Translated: CASSLLTGVEKLFF.

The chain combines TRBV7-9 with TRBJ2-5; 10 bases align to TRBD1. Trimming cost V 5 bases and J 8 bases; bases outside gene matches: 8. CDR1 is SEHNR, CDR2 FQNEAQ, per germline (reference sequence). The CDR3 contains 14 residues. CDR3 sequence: CASSVGQGGSTQYF. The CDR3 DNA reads TGTGCCAGCAGCGTAGGACAGGGGGGTAGTACCCAGTACTTC. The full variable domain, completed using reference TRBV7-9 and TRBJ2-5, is DTGVSQNPRHKITKRGQNVTFRCDPISEHNRLYWYRQTLGQGPEFLTYFQNEAQLEKSRLLSDRFSAERPKGSFSTLEIQRTEQGDSAMYLCASSVGQGGSTQYFGPGTRLLVL.

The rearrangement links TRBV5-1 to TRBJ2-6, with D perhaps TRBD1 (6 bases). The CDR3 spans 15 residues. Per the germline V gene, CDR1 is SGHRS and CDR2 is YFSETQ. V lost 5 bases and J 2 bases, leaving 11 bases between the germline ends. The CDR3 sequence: CASRSGDTGANVLTF. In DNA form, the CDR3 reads TGCGCCAGCAGGTCCGGGGACACTGGGGCCAACGTCCTGACTTTC.

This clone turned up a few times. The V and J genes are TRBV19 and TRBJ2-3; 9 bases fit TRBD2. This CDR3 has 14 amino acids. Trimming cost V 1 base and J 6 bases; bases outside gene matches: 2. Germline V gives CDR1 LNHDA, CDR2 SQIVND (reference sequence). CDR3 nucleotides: TGTGCCAGTAGTATAGGTCTAGCGGGGGATACGCAGTATTTT. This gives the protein CASSIGLAGDTQYF.

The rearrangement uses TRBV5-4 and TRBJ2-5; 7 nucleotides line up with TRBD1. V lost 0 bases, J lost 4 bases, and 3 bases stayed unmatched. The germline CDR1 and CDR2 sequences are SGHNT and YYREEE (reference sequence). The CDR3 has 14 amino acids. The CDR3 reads CASSLDPGGETQYF. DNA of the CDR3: TGTGCCAGCAGCTTGGATCCAGGGGGAGAGACCCAGTACTTC. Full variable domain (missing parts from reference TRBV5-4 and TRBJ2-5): ETGVTQSPTHLIKTRGQQVTLRCSSQSGHNTVSWYQQALGQGPQFIFQYYREEENGRGNFPPRFSGLQFPNYSSELNVNALELDDSALYLCASSLDPGGETQYFGPGTRLLVL.

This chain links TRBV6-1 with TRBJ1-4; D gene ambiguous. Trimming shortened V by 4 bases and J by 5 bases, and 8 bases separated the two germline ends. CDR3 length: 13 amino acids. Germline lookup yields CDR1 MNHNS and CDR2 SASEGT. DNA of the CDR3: TGTGCCAGCAGTGTAAAGGACAATGAAAAACTGTTTTTT. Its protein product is CASSVKDNEKLFF.

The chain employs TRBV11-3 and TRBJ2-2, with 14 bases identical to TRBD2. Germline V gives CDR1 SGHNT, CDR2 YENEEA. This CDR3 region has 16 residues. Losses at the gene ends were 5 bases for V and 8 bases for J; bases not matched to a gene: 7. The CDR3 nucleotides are TGTGCCAGCAGCCAACGGGGGACTAGCGGGAGTGGGGAGCTGTTTTTT. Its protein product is CASSQRGTSGSGELFF.

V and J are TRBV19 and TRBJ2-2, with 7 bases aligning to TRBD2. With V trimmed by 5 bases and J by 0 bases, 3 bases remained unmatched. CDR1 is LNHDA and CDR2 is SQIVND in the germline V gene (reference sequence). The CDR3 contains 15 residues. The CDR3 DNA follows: TGTGCCAGTAGTCGGAGCGGGACGAACACCGGGGAGCTGTTTTTT. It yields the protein CASSRSGTNTGELFF.

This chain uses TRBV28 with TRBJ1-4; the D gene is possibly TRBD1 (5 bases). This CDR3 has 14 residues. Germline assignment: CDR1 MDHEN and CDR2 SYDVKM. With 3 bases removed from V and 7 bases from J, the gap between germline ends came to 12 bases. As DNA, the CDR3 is TGTGCCAGCAGTTTCACGGGGGTGGGTGAAAAACTGTTTTTT. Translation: CASSFTGVGEKLFF.

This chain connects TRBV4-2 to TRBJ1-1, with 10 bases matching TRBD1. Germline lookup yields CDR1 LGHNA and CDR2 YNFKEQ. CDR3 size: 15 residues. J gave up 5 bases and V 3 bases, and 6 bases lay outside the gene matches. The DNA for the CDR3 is TGTGCCAGCAGCCAGACAGGGGGCGCTGATACTGAAGCTTTCTTT. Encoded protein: CASSQTGGADTEAFF.

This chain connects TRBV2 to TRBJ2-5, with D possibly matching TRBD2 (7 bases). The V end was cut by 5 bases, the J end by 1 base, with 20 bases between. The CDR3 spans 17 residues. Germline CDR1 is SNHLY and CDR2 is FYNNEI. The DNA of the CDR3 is TGTGCCAGCAGTCCCCGCCCGGGGAGGGGGTCCCAAGAGACCCAGTACTTC. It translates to CASSPRPGRGSQETQYF.

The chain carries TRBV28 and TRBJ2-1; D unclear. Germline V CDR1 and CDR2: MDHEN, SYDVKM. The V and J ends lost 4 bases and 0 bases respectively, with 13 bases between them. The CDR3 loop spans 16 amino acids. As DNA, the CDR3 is TGTGCCAGCAGTTCTAAAGGGTGGTTCTCCTACAATGAGCAGTTCTTC. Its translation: CASSSKGWFSYNEQFF.

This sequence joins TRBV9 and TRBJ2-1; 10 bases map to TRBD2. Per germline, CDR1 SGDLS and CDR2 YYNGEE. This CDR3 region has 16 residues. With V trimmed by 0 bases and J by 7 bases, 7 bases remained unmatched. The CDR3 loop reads CASSVDPAGGRNEQFF. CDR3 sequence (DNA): TGTGCCAGCAGCGTAGATCCAGCGGGAGGGCGGAATGAGCAGTTCTTC.

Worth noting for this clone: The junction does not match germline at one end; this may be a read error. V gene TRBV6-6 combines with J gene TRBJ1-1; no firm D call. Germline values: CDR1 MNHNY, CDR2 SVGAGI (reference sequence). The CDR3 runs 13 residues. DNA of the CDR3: TGTGCCAGCAGTTACTCCCTGAACACTGGAGCTTTCTTT. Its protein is CASSYSLNTGAFF.

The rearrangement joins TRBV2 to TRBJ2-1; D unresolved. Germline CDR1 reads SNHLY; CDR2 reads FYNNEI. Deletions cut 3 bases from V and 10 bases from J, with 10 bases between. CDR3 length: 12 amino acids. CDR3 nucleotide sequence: TGTGCCAGCAGTGATGGTGCGTCGGAGCAGTTCTTC. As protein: CASSDGASEQFF.

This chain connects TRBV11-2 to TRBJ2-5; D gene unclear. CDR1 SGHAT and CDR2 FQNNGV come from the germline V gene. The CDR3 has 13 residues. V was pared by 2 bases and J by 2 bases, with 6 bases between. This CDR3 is CASSLRLQETQYF. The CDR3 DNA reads TGTGCCAGCAGCTTACGCCTACAAGAGACCCAGTACTTC.

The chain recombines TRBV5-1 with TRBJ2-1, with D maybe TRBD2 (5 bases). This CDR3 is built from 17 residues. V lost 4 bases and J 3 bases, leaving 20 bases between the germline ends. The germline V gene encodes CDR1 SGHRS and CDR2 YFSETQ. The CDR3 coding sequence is TGCGCCAGCAGCACCAGTGGCAGGACTGGTCACTACAATGAGCAGTTCTTC. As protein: CASSTSGRTGHYNEQFF. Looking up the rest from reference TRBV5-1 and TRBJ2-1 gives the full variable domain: KAGVTQTPRYLIKTRGQQVTLSCSPISGHRSVSWYQQTPGQGLQFLFEYFSETQRNKGNFPGRFSGRQFSNSRSEMNVSTLELGDSALYLCASSTSGRTGHYNEQFFGPGTRLTVL.